The 21 T cell receptor beta chains listed next were all sequenced from one sample in a study of technical replicates of blood from a few donors. Clones were read by immunoSEQ multiplex PCR, and TCRdb kept only the in-frame ones, dropping some. The sample comprises 91,000 or so clones, roughly 95% of which are singletons, and 0.25% to 0.35% rests with the top ten. What was sequenced was T cells isolated from PBMCs. The receptors stem from a human donor in good health.

V is TRBV10-3 and J is TRBJ2-6, with a weak D call TRBD2 (6 bases). V dropped 10 bases and J dropped 0 bases, with 7 bases sitting between them. This CDR3 comprises 13 residues. Germline CDR1 ENHRY, CDR2 SYGVKD. CDR3 sequence (DNA): TGTGCCACCGGGAGCTCTGGGGCCAACGTCCTGACTTTC. Its protein is CATGSSGANVLTF.

The chain links TRBV14 to TRBJ1-2; D might be TRBD1 (5 bases). Germline-derived CDR1 and CDR2 are SGHDN and FVKESK. Trimming cost V 1 base and J 5 bases, with 14 bases left between them. The CDR3 covers 15 residues. As DNA, the CDR3 is TGTGCCAGCAGCCAAGTTACGGGGGAGGTGTATGGCTACACCTTC. This translates into CASSQVTGEVYGYTF.

This chain connects TRBV29-1 to TRBJ2-7; D is possibly TRBD2 (5 bases). The germline V and J ends were trimmed by 6 bases and 2 bases, with 14 bases remaining between them. The CDR3 runs to 13 residues. CDR1 and CDR2 (germline): SQVTM, ANQGSEA. This CDR3 is CSVIPDGAYEQYF. The CDR3 DNA sequence: TGCAGCGTGATACCGGACGGGGCCTACGAGCAGTACTTC.

The chain employs TRBV13 and TRBJ2-7; D remains unclear. CDR3 size: 11 residues. V lost 6 bases and J lost 6, with 9 bases in between. Germline CDR1 and CDR2: PRHDT and FYEKMQ (reference sequence). Here the CDR3 DNA reads TGTGCCAGCAGTAACTATACCGAGCAGTACTTC. As protein: CASSNYTEQYF. The full variable domain, with the rest looked up from reference TRBV13 and TRBJ2-7, is AAGVIQSPRHLIKEKRETATLKCYPIPRHDTVYWYQQGPGQDPQFLISFYEKMQSDKGSIPDRFSAQQFSDYHSELNMSSLELGDSALYFCASSNYTEQYFGPGTRLTVT.

Worth noting for this clone: Germline and junction disagree at one end, which may indicate a read error. This sequence joins TRBV7-7 and TRBJ1-5; D is undetermined. The CDR3 consists of 13 residues. Germline values: CDR1 SSHAT, CDR2 FNYEAQ (reference sequence). CDR3 DNA sequence: TGTGCTAGCAGCTTAGCGGAGGATCAGCCCCAGCATTTT. This gives the protein CASSLAEDQPQHF. The full variable domain, completed using reference TRBV7-7 and TRBJ1-5, is GAGVSQSPRYKVTKRGQDVTLRCDPISSHATLYWYQQALGQGPEFLTYFNYEAQPDKSGLPSDRFSAERPEGSISTLTIQRTEQRDSAMYRCASSLAEDQPQHFGDGTRLSIL.

The V and J genes are TRBV18 and TRBJ2-7, with 12 bases aligning to TRBD2. With 3 bases clipped from V and 5 bases from J, the junction kept 5 bases outside the gene matches. Germline V lookup: CDR1 KGHSH, CDR2 LQKENI. The CDR3 runs 15 residues. The CDR3 DNA follows: TGTGCCAGCTCACCGACTAGCGGGAGAATTAACGAGCAGTACTTC. This encodes CASSPTSGRINEQYF.

The rearrangement uses TRBV2 and TRBJ1-1; D call uncertain. V was clipped by 4 bases and J by 4 bases, with 10 bases between them. This CDR3 region has 13 residues. Germline lookup yields CDR1 SNHLY and CDR2 FYNNEI. For the CDR3, the DNA is TGTGCCAGCAGTGGGGAGATTTCCACTGAAGCTTTCTTT. Amino acids: CASSGEISTEAFF. Looking up the rest from reference TRBV2 and TRBJ1-1 gives the full variable domain: EPEVTQTPSHQVTQMGQEVILRCVPISNHLYFYWYRQILGQKVEFLVSFYNNEISEKSEIFDDQFSVERPDGSNFTLKIRSTKLEDSAMYFCASSGEISTEAFFGQGTRLTVV.

This clone was detected only once. V is TRBV10-3 and J is TRBJ2-2, with TRBD2 matching 9 bases. CDR1 and CDR2 from the germline V gene are ENHRY and SYGVKD. This CDR3 comprises 15 residues. The ends lost 7 bases at V and 2 bases at J; junction bases unmatched: 5. CDR3 in amino acids: CAITASGENTGELFF. The CDR3 DNA follows: TGTGCCATCACCGCTAGCGGGGAAAACACCGGGGAGCTGTTTTTT.

The V call is TRBV5-6, the J call TRBJ2-3, with 11 positions matching TRBD1. After removal of 5 bases from V and 3 bases from J, the junction contained 5 bases not matched to a gene. CDR3 size: 15 residues. Per germline, CDR1 SGHDT and CDR2 YYEEEE. CDR3 in DNA: TGTGCCAGCAGTGCCGGGACAGGGGGGACAGATACGCAGTATTTT. The encoded protein is CASSAGTGGTDTQYF.

The CDR3 nucleotides are TGTGCCAGCAGTTACTCGCCACACGACATATCTGGCTACACCTTC. This encodes CASSYSPHDISGYTF. The V and J genes are TRBV6-5 and TRBJ1-2; D is unresolved. The CDR3 spans 15 residues. In germline, CDR1 is MNHEY, CDR2 SVGAGI. V gave up 0 bases and J gave up 7 bases, with 15 bases separating them.

The rearrangement joins TRBV5-8 to TRBJ2-1, with D unresolved. This CDR3 region has 12 residues. V gave up 1 base and J gave up 6 bases, with 5 bases separating them. The germline V gene has CDR1 SGHTS and CDR2 YDEGEE. The CDR3 loop is CASSLSSNEQFF. CDR3 bases: TGTGCCAGCAGCTTGAGTAGCAATGAGCAGTTCTTC.

V gene TRBV7-8 combines with J gene TRBJ2-1, with D possibly TRBD2 on 6 matching bases. The CDR3 has 14 residues. The germline V gene has CDR1 SGHVS and CDR2 FQNEAQ. V was shortened by 5 bases and J by 2 bases, with 10 bases between the two germline ends. CDR3 coding DNA: TGTGCCAGCAGCCCTTCGGGGGCCTACAATGAGCAGTTCTTC. Amino acids: CASSPSGAYNEQFF.

There are a few counts of this clone. This sequence joins TRBV29-1 and TRBJ1-1; the D is unclear. Germline V CDR1 and CDR2: SQVTM, ANQGSEA. Trimming stripped 2 bases from V and 0 bases from J, with 7 bases between. The CDR3 covers 13 residues. As DNA, the CDR3 is TGCAGCGTTGAATGGGAGGTGAACACTGAAGCTTTCTTT. Protein: CSVEWEVNTEAFF.

The genes are TRBV10-1 and TRBJ2-1, with 12 nucleotides matching TRBD2. The CDR3 runs to 17 residues. CDR1 is WNHNN, CDR2 SYGVQD, per germline (reference sequence). V trimming: 3 bases; J trimming: 4 bases; junction bases outside the gene matches: 7. The CDR3 here is CASSDDGLAGYYNEQFF. The CDR3, as DNA: TGCGCCAGCAGTGATGATGGACTAGCGGGGTATTACAATGAGCAGTTCTTC.

The chain is built from TRBV19 and TRBJ1-4; 9 bases agree with TRBD1. CDR3 length: 13 amino acids. Per the germline V gene, CDR1 is LNHDA and CDR2 is SQIVND (reference sequence). Trimming at V came to 6 bases and at J to 8 bases, leaving 4 bases not matched to a gene. The CDR3 region is CASRTGGQEKLFF. The CDR3 DNA follows: TGTGCCAGTAGGACAGGGGGTCAAGAAAAACTGTTTTTT.

The chain has TRBV7-9 and TRBJ1-2; D may be TRBD1 (5 bases). V lost 1 base and J lost 13, with 13 bases in between. Germline V gives CDR1 SEHNR, CDR2 FQNEAQ (reference sequence). CDR3 length equals 12 residues. The CDR3 sequence is CASSLGTGVITF. DNA for the CDR3: TGTGCCAGCAGCTTAGGGACGGGGGTAATCACCTTC.

This clone was observed once. The J gene is TRBJ2-1, the V gene TRBV15; 11 positions agree with TRBD2. The CDR3 is 15 amino acids. Germline-derived CDR1 and CDR2 are LNHNV and YYDKDF (reference sequence). V was clipped by 6 bases and J by 2 bases; unmatched bases: 3. The CDR3 protein is CATSPTSGAYNEQFF. The DNA for the CDR3 is TGTGCCACCAGTCCGACTAGCGGGGCCTACAATGAGCAGTTCTTC.

This sequence joins TRBV4-2 and TRBJ1-3; D is undetermined. Germline V gene data show CDR1 as LGHNA and CDR2 as YNFKEQ. The ends were cut back, 4 bases at V and 3 bases at J, with 10 bases in the middle. The CDR3 length is 14 residues. The CDR3 nucleotides read TGTGCCAGCAGCCCTAACCGGGGTGGAAACACCATATATTTT. Translated, it gives CASSPNRGGNTIYF.

This chain connects TRBV7-2 to TRBJ1-3; no definite D call. The germline V gene encodes CDR1 SGHTA and CDR2 FQGNSA. V lost 5 bases and J 0 bases, leaving 8 bases between the germline ends. This CDR3 contains 14 residues. Here the CDR3 reads CASSLTYSGNTIYF. The CDR3 DNA is TGTGCCAGCAGCCTCACCTACTCTGGAAACACCATATATTTT.

The table lists this clone with a count of one. This chain joins TRBV19 and TRBJ1-5; 8 nucleotides align to TRBD1. Trimming took 6 bases from V and 5 from J; bases not matched to a gene: 6. In germline, CDR1 is LNHDA, CDR2 SQIVND (reference sequence). This CDR3 is built from 14 residues. The DNA of the CDR3 is TGTGCCAGTAGAAAAACAGGGGGGGATCAGCCCCAGCATTTT. It specifies CASRKTGGDQPQHF.

V gene TRBV6-4 combines with J gene TRBJ2-7, with TRBD2 identical over 7 bases. Germline V gives CDR1 MRHNA, CDR2 SNTAGT. CDR3 length: 14 residues. V was clipped by 1 base and J by 5 bases; unmatched bases: 5. DNA of the CDR3: TGTGCCAGCAGTGACTGGCGGGAGTGTGACGAGCAGTACTTC. This sequence encodes CASSDWRECDEQYF.